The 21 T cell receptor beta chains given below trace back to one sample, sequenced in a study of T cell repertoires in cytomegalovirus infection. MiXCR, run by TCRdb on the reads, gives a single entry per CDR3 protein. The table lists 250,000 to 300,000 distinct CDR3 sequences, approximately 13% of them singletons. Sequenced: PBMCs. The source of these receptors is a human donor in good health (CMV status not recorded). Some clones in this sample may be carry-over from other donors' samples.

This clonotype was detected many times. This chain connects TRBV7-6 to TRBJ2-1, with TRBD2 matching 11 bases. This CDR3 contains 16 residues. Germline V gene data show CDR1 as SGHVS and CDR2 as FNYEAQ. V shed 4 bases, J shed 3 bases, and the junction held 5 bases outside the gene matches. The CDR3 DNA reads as TGTGCCAGCAGCTCAATAGCGGGGGGGAGCTACAATGAGCAGTTCTTC. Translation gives CASSSIAGGSYNEQFF.

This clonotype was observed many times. The CDR3 spells CASSRPPLGDTQYF. Written as DNA, the CDR3 is TGTGCCAGCAGCAGACCCCCCCTCGGGGATACGCAGTATTTT. The rearrangement uses TRBV7-2 and TRBJ2-3, with unresolved D. CDR1 is SGHTA, CDR2 FQGNSA, per germline. V was shortened by 5 bases and J by 6 bases, with 15 bases between the two germline ends. The CDR3 runs to 14 residues.

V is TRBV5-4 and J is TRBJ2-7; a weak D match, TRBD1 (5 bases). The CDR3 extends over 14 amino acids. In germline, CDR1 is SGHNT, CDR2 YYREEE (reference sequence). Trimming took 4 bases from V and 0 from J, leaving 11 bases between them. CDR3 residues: CASSHDRRSYEQYF. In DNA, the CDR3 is TGTGCCAGCAGCCACGACAGACGCTCCTACGAGCAGTACTTC.

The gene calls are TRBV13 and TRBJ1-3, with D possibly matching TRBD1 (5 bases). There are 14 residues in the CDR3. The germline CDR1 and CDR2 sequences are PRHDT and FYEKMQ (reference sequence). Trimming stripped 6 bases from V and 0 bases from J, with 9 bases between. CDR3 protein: CASRLQGSGNTIYF. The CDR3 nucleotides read TGTGCCAGCAGACTTCAGGGCTCTGGAAACACCATATATTTT.

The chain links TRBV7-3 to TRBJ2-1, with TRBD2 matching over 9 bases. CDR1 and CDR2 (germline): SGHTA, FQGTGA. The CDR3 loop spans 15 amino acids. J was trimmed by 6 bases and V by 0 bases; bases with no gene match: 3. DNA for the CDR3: TGTGCCAGCAGCTTAACCCGCGGGGGGGGCAATGAGCAGTTCTTC. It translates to CASSLTRGGGNEQFF.

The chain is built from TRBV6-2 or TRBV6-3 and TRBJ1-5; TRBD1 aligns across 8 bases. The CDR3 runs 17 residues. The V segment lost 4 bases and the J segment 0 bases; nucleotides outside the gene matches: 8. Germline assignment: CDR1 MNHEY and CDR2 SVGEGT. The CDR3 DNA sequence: TGTGCCAGCAGTTTGGACAGGGCCCCTTATAGCAATCAGCCCCAGCATTTT. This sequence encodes CASSLDRAPYSNQPQHF.

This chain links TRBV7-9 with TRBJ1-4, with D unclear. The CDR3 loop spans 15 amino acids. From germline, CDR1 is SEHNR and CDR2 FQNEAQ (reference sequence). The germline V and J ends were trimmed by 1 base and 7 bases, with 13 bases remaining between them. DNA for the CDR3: TGTGCCAGCAGCTTAGAGCGAGGTCGGGCTGAAAAACTGTTTTTT. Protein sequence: CASSLERGRAEKLFF.

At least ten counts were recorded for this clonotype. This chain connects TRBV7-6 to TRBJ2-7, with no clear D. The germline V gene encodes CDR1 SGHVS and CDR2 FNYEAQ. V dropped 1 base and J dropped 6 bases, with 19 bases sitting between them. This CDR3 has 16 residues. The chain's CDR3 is CASSLVSGPIPLEQYF. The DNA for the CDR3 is TGTGCCAGCAGCTTAGTCTCCGGGCCTATCCCCCTCGAGCAGTACTTC.

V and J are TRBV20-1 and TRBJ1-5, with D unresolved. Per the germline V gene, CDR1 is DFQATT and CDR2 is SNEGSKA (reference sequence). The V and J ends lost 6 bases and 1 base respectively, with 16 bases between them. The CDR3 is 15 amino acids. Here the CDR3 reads CSAVLPLGSNQPQHF. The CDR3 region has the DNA TGCAGTGCCGTACTCCCACTCGGCAGCAATCAGCCCCAGCATTTT.

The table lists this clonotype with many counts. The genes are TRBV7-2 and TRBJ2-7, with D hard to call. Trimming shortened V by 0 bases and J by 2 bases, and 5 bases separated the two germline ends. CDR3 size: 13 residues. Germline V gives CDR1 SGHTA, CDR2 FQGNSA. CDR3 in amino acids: CASSLAHTYEQYF. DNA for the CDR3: TGTGCCAGCAGCTTAGCCCACACCTACGAGCAGTACTTC.

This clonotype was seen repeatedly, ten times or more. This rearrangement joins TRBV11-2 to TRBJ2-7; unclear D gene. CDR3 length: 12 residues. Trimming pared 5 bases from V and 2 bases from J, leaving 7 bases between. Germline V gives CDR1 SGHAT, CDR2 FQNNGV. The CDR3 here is CASSPTPYEQYF. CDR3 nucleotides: TGTGCCAGCAGCCCCACCCCCTACGAGCAGTACTTC.

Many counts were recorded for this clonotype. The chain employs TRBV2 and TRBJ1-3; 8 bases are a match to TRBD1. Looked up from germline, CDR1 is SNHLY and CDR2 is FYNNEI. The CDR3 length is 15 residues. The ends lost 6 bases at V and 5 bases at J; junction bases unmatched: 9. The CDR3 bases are TGTGCCAGCAGGGAACTCAGGGGGCAAAGAAACACCATATATTTT. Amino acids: CASRELRGQRNTIYF.

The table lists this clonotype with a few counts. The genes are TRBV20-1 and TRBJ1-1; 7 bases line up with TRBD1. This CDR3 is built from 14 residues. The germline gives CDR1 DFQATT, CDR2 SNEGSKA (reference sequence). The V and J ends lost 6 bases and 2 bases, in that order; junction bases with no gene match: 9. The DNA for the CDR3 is TGCAGTGCCCGGGGAGGGGGCAGAAACACTGAAGCTTTCTTT. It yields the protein CSARGGGRNTEAFF.

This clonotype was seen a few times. The CDR3 loop reads CASSPQTGGRNTEAFF. The CDR3 region has the DNA TGTGCCAGCTCACCTCAAACAGGGGGCAGGAACACTGAAGCTTTCTTT. The chain combines TRBV18 with TRBJ1-1; the match to TRBD1 covers 9 bases. Germline V CDR1 and CDR2: KGHSH, LQKENI. The CDR3 is 16 residues long. V dropped 3 bases and J dropped 1; count of bases not matched to a gene: 6.

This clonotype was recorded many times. CDR3 sequence (DNA): TGTGCCAGCAGTAAAGCCCTGACCAACTACGAGCAGTACTTC. Translating gives CASSKALTNYEQYF. V and J are TRBV7-8 and TRBJ2-7, with D unresolved. Per germline, CDR1 SGHVS and CDR2 FQNEAQ. This CDR3 is built from 14 residues. Trimming took off 6 bases at V and 3 bases at J, with 15 bases between the two ends.

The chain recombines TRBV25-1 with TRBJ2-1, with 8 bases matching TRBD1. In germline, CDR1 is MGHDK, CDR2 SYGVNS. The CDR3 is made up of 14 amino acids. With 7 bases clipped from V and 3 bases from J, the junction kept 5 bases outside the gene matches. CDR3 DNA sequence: TGTGCCAGCATTCAGGGGGCAAACTACAATGAGCAGTTCTTC. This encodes CASIQGANYNEQFF.

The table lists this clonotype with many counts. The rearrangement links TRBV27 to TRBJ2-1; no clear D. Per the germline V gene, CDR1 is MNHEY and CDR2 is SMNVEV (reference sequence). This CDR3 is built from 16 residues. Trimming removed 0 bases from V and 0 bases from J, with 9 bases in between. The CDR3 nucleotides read TGTGCCAGCAGTTTATCCCCCCCTCGCTCCTACAATGAGCAGTTCTTC. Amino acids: CASSLSPPRSYNEQFF.

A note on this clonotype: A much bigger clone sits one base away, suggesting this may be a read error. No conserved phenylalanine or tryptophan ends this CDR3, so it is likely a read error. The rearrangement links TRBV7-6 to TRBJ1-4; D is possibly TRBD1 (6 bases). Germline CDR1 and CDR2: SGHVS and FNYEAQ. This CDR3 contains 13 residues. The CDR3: CASSRGQDEKLFV. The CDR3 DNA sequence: TGTGCTAGCAGCCGGGGACAAGATGAAAAACTGTTTGTT.

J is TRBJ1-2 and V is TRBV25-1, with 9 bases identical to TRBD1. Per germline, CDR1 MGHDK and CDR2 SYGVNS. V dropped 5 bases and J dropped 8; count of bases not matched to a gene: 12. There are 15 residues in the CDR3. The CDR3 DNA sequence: TGTGCCAGCAGTTTAACGACAGGGGGGGGTCGGGGCTACACCTTC. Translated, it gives CASSLTTGGGRGYTF.

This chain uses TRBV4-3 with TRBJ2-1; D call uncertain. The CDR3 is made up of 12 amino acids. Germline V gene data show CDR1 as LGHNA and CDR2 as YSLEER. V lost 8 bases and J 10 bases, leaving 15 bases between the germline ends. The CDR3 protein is CASLPPDREQFF. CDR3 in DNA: TGCGCCAGCCTACCACCCGATCGCGAGCAGTTCTTC.

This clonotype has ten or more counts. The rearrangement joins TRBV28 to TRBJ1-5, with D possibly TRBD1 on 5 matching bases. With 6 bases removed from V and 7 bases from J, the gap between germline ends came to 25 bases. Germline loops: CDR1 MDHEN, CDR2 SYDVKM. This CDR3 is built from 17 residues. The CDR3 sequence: CASRTRIGNPGAQPQHF. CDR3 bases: TGTGCCAGCAGAACTAGGATAGGCAACCCCGGGGCGCAGCCCCAGCATTTT.